The 32 T cell receptor beta chains below come from one sample, sequenced in a study of response to subunit inactivated influenza vaccine. One entry per CDR3 protein, called by TCRdb with MiXCR from the RT-PCR reads. This repertoire shows about 620,000 distinct CDR3 sequences, around 11% found once; its top ten account for 9.5% to 13%. Sequenced material: PBMCs from blood, taken on the day of vaccination. The receptors come from a man between 45 and 60 years old who received an inactivated influenza vaccine.

CDR3 sequence reads: CASSRQPDSYEKLFF. The DNA of the CDR3 is TGTGCCAGCAGTCGACAACCCGACAGTTATGAAAAACTGTTTTTT. The chain combines TRBV2 with TRBJ1-4; TRBD1 is a possible D gene (5 bases). V dropped 5 bases and J dropped 6 bases, with 16 bases sitting between them. There are 15 residues in the CDR3. CDR1 and CDR2 from the germline V gene are SNHLY and FYNNEI.

This clonotype was detected only a few times. The rearrangement uses TRBV4-1 and TRBJ1-2; no reliable D call. This CDR3 is built from 14 residues. Trimming cost V 0 bases and J 6 bases, with 11 bases left between them. The germline gives CDR1 MGHRA, CDR2 YSYEKL. CDR3 sequence: CASSQDIAYNGYTF. DNA of the CDR3: TGCGCCAGCAGCCAAGATATAGCATACAATGGCTACACCTTC.

In its sample, this clonotype was seen a few times. The chain is built from TRBV28 and TRBJ2-3; TRBD2 might be the D (6 bases). Trimming left V 1 base short and J 5 bases short, with 13 bases between. Germline CDR1 reads MDHEN; CDR2 reads SYDVKM. CDR3 length: 15 amino acids. CDR3 in DNA: TGTGCCAGCAGTTTATCTGCGGGACTCGGAGATACGCAGTATTTT. Amino acid sequence: CASSLSAGLGDTQYF.

The gene calls are TRBV7-2 and TRBJ2-3; D ambiguous. There are 16 residues in the CDR3. Germline V CDR1 and CDR2: SGHTA, FQGNSA. V was shortened by 5 bases and J by 4 bases, with 19 bases between the two germline ends. As DNA, the CDR3 is TGTGCCAGCAGCCGATCATTGGGAAGTTTCGCAGATACGCAGTATTTT. This translates into CASSRSLGSFADTQYF. Based on the CDR3 plus reference TRBV7-2 and TRBJ2-3, the full variable domain is GAGVSQSPSNKVTEKGKDVELRCDPISGHTALYWYRQSLGQGLEFLIYFQGNSAPDKSGLPSDRFSAERTGGSVSTLTIQRTQQEDSAVYLCASSRSLGSFADTQYFGPGTRLTVL.

Many counts were recorded for this clonotype. The chain combines TRBV12-3 or TRBV12-4 with TRBJ2-3; D might be TRBD2 (6 bases). Trimming pared 6 bases from V and 2 bases from J, leaving 18 bases between. This CDR3 comprises 16 residues. CDR3 DNA: TGTGCCAGCAGCAATCCACGGCGGGGAAACACAGATACGCAGTATTTT. Protein sequence: CASSNPRRGNTDTQYF.

This clonotype was seen only a few times. The chain has TRBV5-1 and TRBJ2-5; no clear D gene. Germline V gene data show CDR1 as SGHRS and CDR2 as YFSETQ. The germline V and J ends were trimmed by 0 bases and 2 bases, with 11 bases remaining between them. The CDR3 covers 15 residues. CDR3 amino acids: CASSLGQINQETQYF. In DNA, the CDR3 is TGCGCCAGCAGCTTGGGGCAGATTAATCAAGAGACCCAGTACTTC.

This clonotype was seen a handful of times. The chain combines TRBV9 with TRBJ2-7; D is undetermined. From germline, CDR1 is SGDLS and CDR2 YYNGEE. V was pared by 4 bases and J by 7 bases, with 24 bases between. The CDR3 is made up of 16 amino acids. The CDR3 region is CASSSTSFSSLGEQYF. CDR3 sequence (DNA): TGTGCCAGCAGCTCAACGTCGTTCTCCTCCCTGGGAGAGCAGTACTTC.

V usage is TRBV7-9 and J usage is TRBJ2-3, with D possibly TRBD1 on 6 matching bases. The length of the CDR3 is 15 residues. CDR1 and CDR2 from the germline V gene are SEHNR and FQNEAQ (reference sequence). Trimming stripped 4 bases from V and 0 bases from J, with 11 bases between. The CDR3 reads CASSYDRTSTDTQYF. CDR3 DNA sequence: TGTGCCAGCAGCTATGACAGGACTAGCACAGATACGCAGTATTTT.

This clonotype appeared many times. The chain links TRBV6-2 or TRBV6-3 to TRBJ1-5, with D uncertain. The CDR3 is 17 residues long. Trimming pared 0 bases from V and 4 bases from J, leaving 16 bases between. The germline CDR1 and CDR2 sequences are MNHEY and SVGEGT. CDR3 in DNA: TGTGCCAGCAGTTACTCTATCGGACCCCTGGCTAATCAGCCCCAGCATTTT. Translated: CASSYSIGPLANQPQHF.

The chain carries TRBV12-3 or TRBV12-4 and TRBJ1-2; 8 nucleotides align to TRBD1. After removal of 5 bases from V and 7 bases from J, the junction contained 6 bases not matched to a gene. This CDR3 spans 13 amino acids. The CDR3 loop is CASSTGGLAGYTF. The CDR3 region has the DNA TGTGCCAGCAGTACAGGGGGGTTGGCTGGCTACACCTTC.

This chain uses TRBV6-1 with TRBJ1-6; possible D gene TRBD1, 5 bases. Germline V lookup: CDR1 MNHNS, CDR2 SASEGT. The V end was cut by 5 bases, the J end by 7 bases, with 12 bases between. CDR3 length: 14 amino acids. The CDR3 DNA follows: TGTGCCAGCAGTCAACGGCACAGGAATTCACCCCTCCACTTT. It encodes CASSQRHRNSPLHF.

This clonotype was observed a few times. The chain combines TRBV18 with TRBJ2-1; a weak D match, TRBD1 (6 bases). This CDR3 is built from 14 residues. Deletions cut 3 bases from V and 9 bases from J, with 15 bases between. Germline loops: CDR1 KGHSH, CDR2 LQKENI. CDR3 region: CASSPSRTVIEQFF. The DNA for the CDR3 is TGTGCCAGCTCACCCTCCAGGACAGTTATTGAGCAGTTCTTC.

This clonotype was observed many times. The V gene is TRBV6-5, the J gene TRBJ2-1; possibly TRBD2 for D (5 bases). Trimming took off 2 bases at V and 2 bases at J, with 10 bases between the two ends. Germline V gene sequence: CDR1 MNHEY, CDR2 SVGAGI. The CDR3 extends over 15 amino acids. The CDR3 is CASSYGSVAYNEQFF. DNA for the CDR3: TGTGCCAGCAGTTACGGGAGCGTTGCCTACAATGAGCAGTTCTTC.

The V and J genes are TRBV7-2 and TRBJ2-1, with D possibly called TRBD1 or TRBD2 (5 bases each). This CDR3 contains 16 residues. The V end lost 5 bases, the J end lost 8 bases, and 22 bases lay between the germline ends. Per the germline V gene, CDR1 is SGHTA and CDR2 is FQGNSA. This chain's CDR3 is CASSRVGVLSIDEQFF. The CDR3 DNA is TGTGCCAGCAGCCGGGTGGGGGTGCTCTCTATCGATGAGCAGTTCTTC.

The chain has TRBV4-2 and TRBJ2-1; 12 nucleotides line up with TRBD1. With 4 bases clipped from V and 2 bases from J, the junction kept 21 bases outside the gene matches. From germline, CDR1 is LGHNA and CDR2 YNFKEQ. This CDR3 comprises 22 residues. The CDR3 protein is CASSPGTGGILSGSRAYNEQFF. CDR3 DNA sequence: TGTGCCAGCAGCCCCGGGACAGGGGGCATCCTTAGCGGGAGTAGGGCCTACAATGAGCAGTTCTTC.

This clonotype was counted many times. The chain links TRBV20-1 to TRBJ2-3, with a weak D call TRBD2 (6 bases). Trimming took 0 bases from V and 0 from J, leaving 10 bases between them. Germline V lookup: CDR1 DFQATT, CDR2 SNEGSKA (reference sequence). The CDR3 is made up of 15 amino acids. The CDR3 loop is CSARDWAGSTDTQYF. The CDR3 region has the DNA TGCAGTGCTAGAGATTGGGCGGGGAGCACAGATACGCAGTATTTT.

There are a few counts of this clonotype. The chain couples TRBV30 to TRBJ2-2; no reliable D call. The V end lost 4 bases, the J end lost 5 bases, and 8 bases lay between the germline ends. The CDR3 extends over 12 amino acids. The germline CDR1 and CDR2 sequences are GTSNPN and SVGIG (reference sequence). The CDR3 protein is CAWTLPTGELFF. CDR3 coding DNA: TGTGCCTGGACCCTTCCAACCGGGGAGCTGTTTTTT.

The table lists this clonotype with many counts. This chain links TRBV20-1 with TRBJ2-1; D call uncertain. Trimming pared 8 bases from V and 0 bases from J, leaving 5 bases between. This CDR3 has 11 amino acids. Germline CDR1 and CDR2: DFQATT and SNEGSKA (reference sequence). CDR3 sequence reads: CSRDSYNEQFF. CDR3 nucleotide sequence: TGCAGTAGGGACTCCTACAATGAGCAGTTCTTC.

In this sample, this clonotype turned up many times. In nucleotides, the CDR3 is TGTGCCAGCAGTACCCTTTGGCGGGAGAGTTACGAGCAGTACTTC. It yields the protein CASSTLWRESYEQYF. The chain is built from TRBV28 and TRBJ2-7, with TRBD2 matching over 7 bases. The V and J ends lost 5 bases and 4 bases, in that order; junction bases with no gene match: 11. CDR3 length: 15 residues. The germline gives CDR1 MDHEN, CDR2 SYDVKM.

Ten or more counts support this clonotype. V and J are TRBV16 and TRBJ1-5, with D possibly being TRBD1 (6 bases). From germline, CDR1 is KGHSY and CDR2 FQNENV. V was pared by 4 bases and J by 4 bases, with 17 bases between. CDR3 size: 16 residues. In DNA, the CDR3 is TGTGCCAGCAGCCTAACCGGGGGCAGGGCGAATCAGCCCCAGCATTTT. Its translation: CASSLTGGRANQPQHF.

This clonotype turned up a few times. The rearrangement uses TRBV7-2 and TRBJ1-6, with 7 bases identical to TRBD1. The CDR3 runs 15 residues. Germline V gene data show CDR1 as SGHTA and CDR2 as FQGNSA. V was clipped by 5 bases and J by 6 bases; unmatched bases: 7. CDR3 residues: CASSAQTGSNSPLHF. In DNA form, the CDR3 reads TGTGCCAGCAGCGCCCAGACAGGGAGTAATTCACCCCTCCACTTT.

This clonotype occurred a few times. For the CDR3, the DNA is TGTGCCAGCAGCTTACTCGGCAGGGGAAAAAATGAGCAGTTCTTC. Its translation is CASSLLGRGKNEQFF. The chain links TRBV7-9 to TRBJ2-1, with D possibly matching TRBD1 (6 bases). This CDR3 is built from 15 residues. Germline assignment: CDR1 SEHNR and CDR2 FQNEAQ (reference sequence). Trimming left V 2 bases short and J 7 bases short, with 15 bases between.

This clonotype was seen many times. The rearrangement uses TRBV7-2 and TRBJ2-7; 7 positions match TRBD2. Trimming cost V 1 base and J 4 bases; bases outside gene matches: 4. CDR1 SGHTA and CDR2 FQGNSA come from the germline V gene. The CDR3 consists of 14 residues. The CDR3 DNA sequence: TGTGCCAGCAGCTTAGGCGGGAGTCGGTACGAGCAGTACTTC. Its protein product is CASSLGGSRYEQYF.

The table lists this clonotype with many counts. CDR3 protein: CASSLAPGRVSYNEQFF. CDR3 bases: TGTGCCAGCAGCTTAGCGCCGGGGCGGGTCTCCTACAATGAGCAGTTCTTC. The V gene is TRBV7-2, the J gene TRBJ2-1; D may be TRBD1 or TRBD2 (5 bases each). This CDR3 has 17 residues. V gave up 0 bases and J gave up 0 bases, with 12 bases separating them. Germline lookup yields CDR1 SGHTA and CDR2 FQGNSA.

This clonotype appeared a few times. The chain recombines TRBV5-1 with TRBJ2-7, with 8 positions matching TRBD1. With 4 bases clipped from V and 2 bases from J, the junction kept 5 bases outside the gene matches. The CDR3 is 14 residues long. Germline assignment: CDR1 SGHRS and CDR2 YFSETQ. The CDR3 spells CASSRNRGTYEQYF. For the CDR3, the DNA is TGCGCCAGCAGCCGAAACAGGGGGACCTACGAGCAGTACTTC.

This clonotype was seen a handful of times. The J gene is TRBJ1-5, the V gene TRBV9; TRBD1 might be the D (6 bases). Germline V gives CDR1 SGDLS, CDR2 YYNGEE. This CDR3 spans 15 amino acids. V lost 3 bases, J lost 3 bases, and 13 bases lay in between. The CDR3 loop reads CASSDGQTLNQPQHF. Written as DNA, the CDR3 is TGTGCCAGCAGCGACGGACAGACTCTCAATCAGCCCCAGCATTTT.

This clonotype has just a few counts. CDR3 in amino acids: CASSHPGQGWHEQYF. As DNA, the CDR3 is TGTGCCAGCAGCCACCCGGGACAGGGGTGGCACGAGCAGTACTTC. J is TRBJ2-7 and V is TRBV4-2, with 10 bases fitting TRBD1. V gave up 3 bases and J gave up 5 bases; unmatched junction bases: 7. Germline V CDR1 and CDR2: LGHNA, YNFKEQ. This CDR3 is 15 amino acids long.

In this sample, this clonotype turned up a few times. The CDR3, as DNA: TGTGCCAGCAGTATTAGCGGGAGCTCTAATGAGCAGTTCTTC. Translating it yields CASSISGSSNEQFF. The chain has TRBV6-2 or TRBV6-3 and TRBJ2-1; 9 bases fit TRBD2. The CDR3 has 14 amino acids. The V gene's germline CDR1 is MNHEY and CDR2 SVGEGT. J was trimmed by 7 bases and V by 5 bases; bases with no gene match: 6.

The chain combines TRBV7-8 with TRBJ2-2; D unresolved. The CDR3 extends over 16 amino acids. Germline CDR1 and CDR2: SGHVS and FQNEAQ. The ends were cut back, 4 bases at V and 3 bases at J, with 15 bases in the middle. CDR3 bases: TGTGCCAGCAGCTGGTCCTTAAGGCTTGACACCGGGGAGCTGTTTTTT. This translates into CASSWSLRLDTGELFF.

This clonotype was observed a few times. This chain joins TRBV6-5 and TRBJ2-5; TRBD2 might be the D (5 bases). Germline V gene sequence: CDR1 MNHEY, CDR2 SVGAGI. The V gene lost 2 bases and the J gene lost 1 base, with 8 bases spanning the gap. This CDR3 is 14 amino acids long. CDR3 in amino acids: CASSYSGLQETQYF. DNA of the CDR3: TGTGCCAGCAGTTACAGCGGCCTCCAAGAGACCCAGTACTTC.

This clonotype was detected a few times. This chain uses TRBV20-1 with TRBJ1-2; D unclear. V shed 3 bases and J shed 4 bases, with 9 bases lying between them. The CDR3 contains 12 residues. Germline CDR1 DFQATT, CDR2 SNEGSKA (reference sequence). Here the CDR3 reads CSASLAAYGYTF. The CDR3 nucleotides are TGCAGTGCTAGTTTGGCAGCCTATGGCTACACCTTC.

This clonotype has only a few counts. The chain recombines TRBV7-8 with TRBJ1-2; the match to TRBD1 covers 7 bases. The CDR3 has 14 amino acids. CDR1 is SGHVS and CDR2 is FQNEAQ in the germline V gene. V was pared by 3 bases and J by 4 bases, with 5 bases of the junction left unmatched. CDR3 region: CASSFQDRSYGYTF. For the CDR3, the DNA is TGTGCCAGCAGCTTCCAGGACAGGAGCTATGGCTACACCTTC.